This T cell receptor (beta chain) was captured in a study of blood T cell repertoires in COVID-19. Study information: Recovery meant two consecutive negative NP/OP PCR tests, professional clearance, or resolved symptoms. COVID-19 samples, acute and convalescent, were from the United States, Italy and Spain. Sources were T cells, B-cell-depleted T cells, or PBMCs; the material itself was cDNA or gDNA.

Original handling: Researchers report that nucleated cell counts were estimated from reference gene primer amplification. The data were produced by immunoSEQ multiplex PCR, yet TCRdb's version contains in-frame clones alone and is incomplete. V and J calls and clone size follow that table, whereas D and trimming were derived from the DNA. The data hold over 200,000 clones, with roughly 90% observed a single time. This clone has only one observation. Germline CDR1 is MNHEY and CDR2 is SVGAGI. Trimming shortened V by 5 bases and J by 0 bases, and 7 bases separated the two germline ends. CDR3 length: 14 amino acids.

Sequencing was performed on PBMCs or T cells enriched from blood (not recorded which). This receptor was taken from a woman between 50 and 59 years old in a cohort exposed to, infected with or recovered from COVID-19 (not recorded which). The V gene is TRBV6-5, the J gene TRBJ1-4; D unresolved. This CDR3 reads CASSQRSTNEKLFF. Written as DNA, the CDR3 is TGTGCCAGCAGTCAACGGTCAACTAATGAAAAACTGTTTTTT.